One and the same sample provided the 10 T cell receptor beta chains below, sequenced in a study of cytomegalovirus exposure and HLA in healthy donors (dated by TCRdb to about 2017). The library was produced with the immunoSEQ multiplex PCR assay. The multiplex PCR relied on a mix of 60 forward primers for TCR Vbeta segments and 13 reverse primers for TCR Jbeta segments. The clones in this table, taken by TCRdb from immuneACCESS, are in-frame only. Not every clone is retained; where verified, under half of the shortfall comes from an unresolved V gene, and the cause of the rest is unknown. The sample table holds roughly 140,000 clones. Clones ranked in the top ten supply 0.96% of the sample. The sequencing sample was made of PBMCs. The receptors here all came from a male donor in good health and CMV-seronegative.

The chain combines TRBV18 with TRBJ2-7; 9 nucleotides agree with TRBD1. CDR1 and CDR2 (germline): KGHSH, LQKENI. After removal of 1 base from V and 2 bases from J, the junction contained 3 bases not matched to a gene. The CDR3 covers 15 residues. The CDR3 nucleotides are TGTGCCAGCTCACCACGGGGGACAGGGCCCTACGAGCAGTACTTC. Protein product: CASSPRGTGPYEQYF.

J is TRBJ1-2 and V is TRBV2; D remains ambiguous. Trimming removed 6 bases at V and 7 bases at J, with 12 bases between. CDR3 length: 12 amino acids. Germline lookup yields CDR1 SNHLY and CDR2 FYNNEI. CDR3 residues: CASRKGGGGYTF. In DNA, the CDR3 is TGTGCCAGCAGGAAGGGAGGAGGTGGCTACACCTTC.

This sequence joins TRBV5-1 and TRBJ1-6; tentative D call: TRBD1 (5 bases). Trimming left V 0 bases short and J 7 bases short, with 17 bases between. Per the germline V gene, CDR1 is SGHRS and CDR2 is YFSETQ. This CDR3 contains 17 residues. CDR3 coding DNA: TGCGCCAGCAGCTTGGCCACCCCCTCCAGGGTGAATTCACCCCTCCACTTT. It encodes CASSLATPSRVNSPLHF. Based on the CDR3 plus reference TRBV5-1 and TRBJ1-6, the full variable domain is KAGVTQTPRYLIKTRGQQVTLSCSPISGHRSVSWYQQTPGQGLQFLFEYFSETQRNKGNFPGRFSGRQFSNSRSEMNVSTLELGDSALYLCASSLATPSRVNSPLHFGNGTRLTVT.

The V call is TRBV4-2, the J call TRBJ2-2, with 11 bases fitting TRBD2. The CDR3 covers 19 residues. In germline, CDR1 is LGHNA, CDR2 YNFKEQ. With V trimmed by 4 bases and J by 5 bases, 15 bases remained unmatched. The CDR3 is CASSLYASSGTSGTGELFF. The CDR3 DNA reads TGTGCCAGCAGCCTATACGCATCCTCGGGGACTAGCGGTACCGGGGAGCTGTTTTTT.

The rearrangement links TRBV19 to TRBJ1-5; 9 bases match TRBD1. The trim removed 4 bases at V and 7 bases at J, leaving 11 bases unmatched. The germline V gene encodes CDR1 LNHDA and CDR2 SQIVND (reference sequence). The CDR3 runs 16 residues. The CDR3 DNA follows: TGTGCCAGTAGTACTCCGGGACAGGGAGGAGGCCAGCCCCAGCATTTT. Translated, it gives CASSTPGQGGGQPQHF.

This chain connects TRBV30 to TRBJ1-2; D ambiguous. V was pared by 2 bases and J by 8 bases, with 9 bases between. This CDR3 is 11 amino acids long. Germline assignment: CDR1 GTSNPN and CDR2 SVGIG (reference sequence). For the CDR3, the DNA is TGTGCCTGGAGTAGGTCGGGAGGCTACACCTTC. Encoded protein: CAWSRSGGYTF.

This chain uses TRBV6-1 with TRBJ1-5; 9 nucleotides line up with TRBD1. The V segment lost 7 bases and the J segment 0 bases; nucleotides outside the gene matches: 4. CDR3 length: 15 residues. The V gene's germline CDR1 is MNHNS and CDR2 SASEGT. CDR3 bases: TGTGCCAGCATCAAGGACAGGGGTAGCAATCAGCCCCAGCATTTT. Encoded protein: CASIKDRGSNQPQHF.

V and J are TRBV18 and TRBJ1-2, with D possibly matching TRBD1 (5 bases). CDR3 length: 13 residues. Trimming shortened V by 4 bases and J by 6 bases, and 12 bases separated the two germline ends. The V gene's germline CDR1 is KGHSH and CDR2 LQKENI. The CDR3 nucleotides are TGTGCCAGCTCACGCAGGGAATCGGATGGCTACACCTTC. It codes for CASSRRESDGYTF.

V usage is TRBV7-9 and J usage is TRBJ1-1, with D tentatively TRBD1 (5 bases). This CDR3 has 16 residues. CDR1 is SEHNR and CDR2 is FQNEAQ in the germline V gene (reference sequence). Trimming cost V 1 base and J 0 bases, with 12 bases left between them. In DNA form, the CDR3 reads TGTGCCAGCAGCTTAGTGGCAGGGAGGGTGAACACTGAAGCTTTCTTT. As protein: CASSLVAGRVNTEAFF.

This chain connects TRBV5-4 to TRBJ2-2, with 12 bases fitting TRBD1. The length of the CDR3 is 18 residues. The germline gives CDR1 SGHNT, CDR2 YYREEE (reference sequence). Trimming removed 4 bases from V and 0 bases from J; junction bases left unmatched: 7. CDR3 in amino acids: CASSRGQGAITNTGELFF. CDR3 coding DNA: TGTGCCAGCAGCCGGGGACAGGGGGCGATTACGAACACCGGGGAGCTGTTTTTT.